This TCR beta chain was recorded in a study of T cells after yellow fever vaccination. In the study overall: Any fraction with a low cell number was prepared using SMART-Seq v4 Ultra Low Input. Study findings and constraints: Reappearance after the booster was observed for most primary-vaccination clones (roughly 97% CD4, around 90% CD8).

In this sample, this clonotype turned up a few times. Its target is unknown. TCRdb itself ran the 5' RACE reads through MiXCR, one entry per CDR3 protein. The table shows about 580,000 distinct CDR3 sequences, with roughly 17% occurring only once. The CDR3 runs to 15 residues. The trim removed 5 bases at V and 9 bases at J, leaving 11 bases unmatched. Germline assignment: CDR1 SEHNR and CDR2 FQNEAQ (reference sequence). This clonotype was obtained from a man younger than 35 who received the YFV17D yellow fever vaccine. Sequenced here: PBMCs, sampled about 5 days after the first yellow fever vaccination. V usage is TRBV7-9 and J usage is TRBJ2-2; the match to TRBD2 covers 8 bases. Here the CDR3 reads CASSLSGDPPRELFF. CDR3 nucleotides: TGTGCCAGCAGCCTTAGCGGGGACCCCCCCCGGGAGCTGTTTTTT.